The 17 T cell receptor beta chains given below trace back to one sample, sequenced in a study of regulatory T cells in long-lasting Graves disease. Indicated time point: newly diagnosed GD, antithyroid drugs for less than 3 months. PBMC-derived RNA was used for the TCR library. TCR beta libraries were built with iRepertoire HTBI primers and Arm-PCR of CDR3 regions. TCRdb fed the multiplex PCR reads into MiXCR, producing one record per CDR3 protein. The table records roughly 610,000 distinct CDR3 sequences, 15% to 20% of them present only once. This same sample was also taken into another study, of T cells in Graves' hyperthyroidism and ophthalmopathy.

Sequenced here: peripheral blood mononuclear cells (PBMCs), sampled at new diagnosis, from a patient treated with antithyroid drugs. These receptors all stem from a man aged 18 to 29 with Graves disease.

This clonotype was detected many times. This sequence joins TRBV7-9 and TRBJ2-1; 8 bases align to TRBD2. Germline CDR1 and CDR2: SEHNR and FQNEAQ (reference sequence). The length of the CDR3 is 15 residues. After removal of 4 bases from V and 1 base from J, the junction contained 3 bases not matched to a gene. CDR3 coding DNA: TGTGCCAGCAGCTCGGGGGGGGGATCCTACAATGAGCAGTTCTTC. This translates into CASSSGGGSYNEQFF.

This clonotype came up many times. The CDR3 region has the DNA TGCGCCAGCAGCTTGGACGGGACAGGGTTCAATGAGCAGTTCTTC. Translation: CASSLDGTGFNEQFF. The V and J genes are TRBV5-1 and TRBJ2-1; 9 bases are shared with TRBD1. Looked up from germline, CDR1 is SGHRS and CDR2 is YFSETQ. The V segment lost 0 bases and the J segment 6 bases; nucleotides outside the gene matches: 4. CDR3 size: 15 residues.

Many counts were recorded for this clonotype. The genes are TRBV27 and TRBJ2-5; 7 bases align to TRBD1. V shed 5 bases, J shed 5 bases, and the junction held 8 bases outside the gene matches. The CDR3 length is 14 residues. Germline V gives CDR1 MNHEY, CDR2 SMNVEV (reference sequence). CDR3 sequence (DNA): TGTGCCAGCAGTACCACAGGGGATCGGGAGACCCAGTACTTC. This translates into CASSTTGDRETQYF.

This clonotype was seen repeatedly, ten times or more. The rearrangement uses TRBV12-3 or TRBV12-4 and TRBJ1-4; TRBD1 matches 9 bases. J lost 8 bases, V lost 5 bases, and 3 bases had no gene match. This CDR3 is 13 amino acids long. CDR3: CASSLGQGEKLFF. Written as DNA, the CDR3 is TGTGCCAGCAGTCTTGGACAGGGGGAAAAACTGTTTTTT.

The chain has TRBV15 and TRBJ2-3; D may be TRBD1 or TRBD2 (7 bases each). With 5 bases removed from V and 4 bases from J, the gap between germline ends came to 13 bases. Germline lookup yields CDR1 LNHNV and CDR2 YYDKDF (reference sequence). This CDR3 has 14 residues. The CDR3 reads CATSLPGGADTQYF. The CDR3 DNA follows: TGTGCCACCAGCCTCCCAGGGGGGGCAGATACGCAGTATTTT.

This chain uses TRBV20-1 with TRBJ2-3; 8 nucleotides match TRBD2. The V segment lost 0 bases and the J segment 4 bases; nucleotides outside the gene matches: 6. CDR1 is DFQATT, CDR2 SNEGSKA, per germline (reference sequence). The CDR3 has 15 amino acids. CDR3 DNA sequence: TGCAGTGCTAGAGATCGGGGGGGTGGGTCAGATACGCAGTATTTT. This codes for CSARDRGGGSDTQYF.

This clonotype was counted many times. The chain recombines TRBV7-3 with TRBJ2-5; D may be TRBD2 (6 bases). The CDR3 spans 15 residues. Germline V gene sequence: CDR1 SGHTA, CDR2 FQGTGA. V lost 3 bases, J lost 3 bases, and 14 bases lay in between. Here the CDR3 DNA reads TGTGCCAGCAGCTTCGGAGGTAGCGGAAAAGAGACCCAGTACTTC. It specifies CASSFGGSGKETQYF.

This clonotype was recorded at least ten times. This chain joins TRBV12-3 or TRBV12-4 and TRBJ2-1, with 12 positions matching TRBD2. This CDR3 has 15 residues. V lost 5 bases and J lost 9; bases outside the gene matches: 8. The CDR3 region is CASSPGLAGSVEQFF. The CDR3 nucleotides read TGTGCCAGCAGTCCTGGACTAGCGGGATCTGTTGAGCAGTTCTTC.

This clonotype has at least ten counts. The chain uses TRBV20-1 and TRBJ1-1, with D maybe TRBD1 (5 bases). The CDR3 has 14 residues. Trimming took 4 bases from V and 4 from J, leaving 16 bases between them. The germline gives CDR1 DFQATT, CDR2 SNEGSKA (reference sequence). CDR3 DNA sequence: TGCAGTGCTAAAGTCCCAGGGAACGGCACTGAAGCTTTCTTT. Its translation is CSAKVPGNGTEAFF.

The gene calls are TRBV6-1 and TRBJ2-1; TRBD2 matches 7 bases. Germline V gives CDR1 MNHNS, CDR2 SASEGT. V lost 5 bases, J lost 7 bases, and 5 bases stayed unmatched. This CDR3 contains 13 residues. CDR3 nucleotides: TGTGCCAGCAGTACCTACGGGGGGAATGAGCAGTTCTTC. Amino acids: CASSTYGGNEQFF.

This clonotype was seen repeatedly, ten times or more. V and J are TRBV30 and TRBJ1-5; D is ambiguous. V lost 0 bases and J lost 3, with 9 bases in between. CDR3 length equals 14 residues. Per the germline V gene, CDR1 is GTSNPN and CDR2 is SVGIG (reference sequence). CDR3 sequence: CAWSVRAANQPQHF. CDR3 DNA sequence: TGTGCCTGGAGTGTAAGGGCAGCCAATCAGCCCCAGCATTTT.

This clonotype was counted only a few times. This chain joins TRBV19 and TRBJ1-2; the match to TRBD1 covers 10 bases. After removal of 9 bases from V and 4 bases from J, the junction contained 8 bases not matched to a gene. This CDR3 contains 14 residues. CDR1 and CDR2 from the germline V gene are LNHDA and SQIVND (reference sequence). The CDR3 sequence: CASTSTGGSYGYTF. DNA of the CDR3: TGTGCCAGCACTTCGACAGGGGGCAGCTATGGCTACACCTTC.

This clonotype showed up many times. This chain uses TRBV7-8 with TRBJ2-7; 8 nucleotides align to TRBD1. V was clipped by 5 bases and J by 5 bases; unmatched bases: 8. This CDR3 is built from 14 residues. CDR1 SGHVS and CDR2 FQNEAQ come from the germline V gene. The CDR3 sequence: CASSLYRGAHEQYF. The CDR3 DNA is TGTGCCAGCAGCCTGTACAGGGGGGCCCACGAGCAGTACTTC.

The V call is TRBV25-1, the J call TRBJ1-2, with 7 bases identical to TRBD1. This CDR3 has 15 amino acids. The J segment lost 2 bases and the V segment lost 1 base, leaving 4 bases of the junction unmatched. From germline, CDR1 is MGHDK and CDR2 SYGVNS. CDR3 DNA: TGTGCCAGCAGTGAATCGGGGACAGTAAACTATGGCTACACCTTC. Translating gives CASSESGTVNYGYTF.

This chain uses TRBV12-3 or TRBV12-4 with TRBJ2-1; 12 positions match TRBD2. The CDR3 consists of 14 residues. The trim removed 6 bases at V and 10 bases at J, leaving 7 bases unmatched. Here the CDR3 DNA reads TGTGCCAGCAGCAGGACTAGCGGGATGACGGAGCAGTTCTTC. Amino acid sequence: CASSRTSGMTEQFF.

The table lists this clonotype with many counts. The J gene is TRBJ2-1, the V gene TRBV5-1; 9 positions agree with TRBD1. The CDR3 has 14 amino acids. Germline V gene lookup returns CDR1 SGHRS and CDR2 YFSETQ. V was pared by 4 bases and J by 13 bases, with 12 bases of the junction left unmatched. CDR3 DNA: TGCGCCAGCAGCCCACAGGGGGCGAGAAGTGGTCAGTTCTTC. Amino acids: CASSPQGARSGQFF.

The gene calls are TRBV12-3 or TRBV12-4 and TRBJ1-3; D gene uncertain. There are 14 residues in the CDR3. V was pared by 2 bases and J by 4 bases, with 9 bases between. The CDR3 sequence: CASSLRHLGNTIYF. DNA of the CDR3: TGTGCCAGCAGTTTACGGCACCTAGGAAACACCATATATTTT.